This T cell receptor (beta chain) was recorded in a study of blood T cells in healthy people across ages. The study recruited healthy Caucasian donors from Russia who were aged about 6 to 90. A second PCR of about 7 to 12 cycles used a sample-barcoded 5' primer and a J-beta primer mix. TCRdb re-called the 5' RACE reads through MiXCR, storing one row per CDR3 protein. This table has about 900,000 distinct CDR3 sequences, roughly 50% appearing once. This clonotype was found a few times. Its antigen is as yet unknown. Germline V gene lookup returns CDR1 SGHAT and CDR2 FQDESV (reference sequence). The CDR3 is 16 residues long. Study-wide findings and caveats: Unknown donor CMV status possibly confounded expanded clonotype changes. Estimates of total diversity, which came from one million sequenced T cells, were considered to be underestimates.

The material sequenced was blood. This chain connects TRBV11-1 to TRBJ2-5; 10 positions agree with TRBD1. The end of the DNA aligns better with TRBJ2-7, so the J call may be wrong. The origin of this receptor is a man in his thirties or forties in good health. The DNA of the CDR3 is TGTGCCAGCAGCTTAGAACGGGACAGGGGCGACTACGAGCAGTACTTC. Amino acids: CASSLERDRGDYEQYF.